The entry below gives a single TCR beta chain sequence along with its context. All gene names here are mouse names. With the read ending 1 residue before the CDR3 end, the germline J gene is used to fill in that end. The sample comes from a study of tissue T cells after allogeneic stem cell transplantation. Germline lookup yields CDR1 NNHNN and CDR2 SYGAGS (reference sequence). With 2 bases clipped from V and 4 bases from J, the junction kept 2 bases outside the gene matches. The CDR3 covers 14 residues. Generated by immunoSEQ multiplex PCR, the TCRdb table keeps only in-frame clones and is missing some. The profile shows about 22,000 clones, roughly two thirds of them singletons.

The sequence derives from a female BALB/c mouse in good health. The mouse strain carries the MHC haplotype H2-d. What was sequenced was spleen. The J gene is TRBJ2-5, the V gene TRBV13-2; 9 bases are shared with TRBD2. CDR3 DNA (partial): TGTGCCAGCGGTGAGGCTGGGGGGGAAGACACCCAGTAC. Amino acid sequence: CASGEAGGEDTQY. The whole CDR3 sequence is CASGEAGGEDTQYF.